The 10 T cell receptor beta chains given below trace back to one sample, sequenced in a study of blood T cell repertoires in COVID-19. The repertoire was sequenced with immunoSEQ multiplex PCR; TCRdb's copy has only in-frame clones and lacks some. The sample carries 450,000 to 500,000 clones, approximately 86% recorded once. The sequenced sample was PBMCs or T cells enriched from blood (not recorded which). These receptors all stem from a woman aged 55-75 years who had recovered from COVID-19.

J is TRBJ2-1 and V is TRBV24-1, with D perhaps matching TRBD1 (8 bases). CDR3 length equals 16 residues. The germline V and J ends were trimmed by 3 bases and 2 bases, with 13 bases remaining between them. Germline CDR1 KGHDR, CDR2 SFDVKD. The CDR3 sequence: CATSDRTGRAYNEQFF. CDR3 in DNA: TGTGCCACCAGTGATCGGACAGGGAGGGCCTACAATGAGCAGTTCTTC.

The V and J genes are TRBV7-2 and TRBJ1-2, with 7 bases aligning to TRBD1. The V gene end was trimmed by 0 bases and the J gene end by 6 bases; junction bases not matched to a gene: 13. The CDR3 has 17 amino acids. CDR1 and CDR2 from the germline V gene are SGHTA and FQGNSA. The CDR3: CASSLASGGRGANGYTF. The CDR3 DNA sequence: TGTGCCAGCAGCTTAGCGTCGGGTGGCAGGGGGGCAAATGGCTACACCTTC.

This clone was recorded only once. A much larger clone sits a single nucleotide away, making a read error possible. The CDR3 DNA follows: TGTGCCAGCAGTTCCCCGGGACAGAACACCGGGGAGCTGTTTTTT. Protein product: CASSSPGQNTGELFF. The rearrangement links TRBV27 to TRBJ2-2; D might be TRBD1 (6 bases). The length of the CDR3 is 15 residues. Germline-derived CDR1 and CDR2 are MNHEY and SMNVEV (reference sequence). V lost 4 bases and J 1 base, leaving 10 bases between the germline ends.

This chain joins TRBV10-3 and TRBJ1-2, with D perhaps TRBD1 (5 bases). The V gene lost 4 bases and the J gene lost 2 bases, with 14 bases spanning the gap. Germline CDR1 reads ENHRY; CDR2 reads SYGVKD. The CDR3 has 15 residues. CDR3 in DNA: TGTGCCATCAGTGCCGGCAGTAGGGGCAACTATGGCTACACCTTC. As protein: CAISAGSRGNYGYTF.

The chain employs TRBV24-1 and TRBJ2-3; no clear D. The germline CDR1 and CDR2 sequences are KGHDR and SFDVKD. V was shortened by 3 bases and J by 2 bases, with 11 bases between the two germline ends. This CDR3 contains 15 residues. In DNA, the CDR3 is TGTGCCACCAGTGATCCCCAAACTCTCACAGATACGCAGTATTTT. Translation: CATSDPQTLTDTQYF.

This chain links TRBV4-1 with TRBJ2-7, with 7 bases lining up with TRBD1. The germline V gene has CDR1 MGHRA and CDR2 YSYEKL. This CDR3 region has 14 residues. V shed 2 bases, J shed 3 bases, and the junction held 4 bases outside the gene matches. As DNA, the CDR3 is TGCGCCAGCAGCCAACGACAGGGAAACTACGAGCAGTACTTC. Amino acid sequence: CASSQRQGNYEQYF.

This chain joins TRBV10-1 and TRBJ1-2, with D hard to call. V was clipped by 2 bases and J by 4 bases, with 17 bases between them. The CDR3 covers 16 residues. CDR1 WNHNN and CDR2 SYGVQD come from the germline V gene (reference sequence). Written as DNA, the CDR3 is TGCGCCAGCAGTGAGCCCAGCGGGTACAATTGCTATGGCTACACCTTC. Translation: CASSEPSGYNCYGYTF.

The DNA of the CDR3 is TGTGCCAGCACCTCCACAGATACGCAGTATTTT. Protein product: CASTSTDTQYF. The chain links TRBV11-2 to TRBJ2-3; D gene uncertain. The CDR3 sequence is 11 residues long. The V end was cut by 7 bases, the J end by 2 bases, with 4 bases between. Germline V gene data show CDR1 as SGHAT and CDR2 as FQNNGV. The full variable domain, its missing parts supplied by reference TRBV11-2 and TRBJ2-3, is EAGVAQSPRYKIIEKRQSVAFWCNPISGHATLYWYQQILGQGPKLLIQFQNNGVVDDSQLPKDRFSAERLKGVDSTLKIQPAKLEDSAVYLCASTSTDTQYFGPGTRLTVL.

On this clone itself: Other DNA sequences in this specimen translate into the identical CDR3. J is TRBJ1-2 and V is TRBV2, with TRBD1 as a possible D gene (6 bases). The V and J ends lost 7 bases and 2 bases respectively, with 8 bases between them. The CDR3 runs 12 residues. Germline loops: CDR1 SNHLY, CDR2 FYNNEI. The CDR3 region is CASTQGNYGYTF. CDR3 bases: TGTGCCAGCACCCAGGGGAACTATGGCTACACCTTC.

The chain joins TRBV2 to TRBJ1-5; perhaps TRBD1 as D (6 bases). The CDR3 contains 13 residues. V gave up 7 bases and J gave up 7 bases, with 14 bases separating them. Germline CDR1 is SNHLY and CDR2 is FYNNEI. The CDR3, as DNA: TGTGCCAGCAACAGGGTGGAGAACCAGCCCCAGCATTTT. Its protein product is CASNRVENQPQHF.